This T cell receptor (beta chain) was recovered during a study of response to subunit inactivated influenza vaccine. General study findings and limits: New T cells are recruited in small numbers by each seasonal influenza vaccination, according to the authors' suggestion.

The CDR3 is made up of 14 amino acids. The V and J ends lost 2 bases and 4 bases respectively, with 9 bases between them. The germline V gene has CDR1 MNHEY and CDR2 SVGEGT. This clonotype has only a few counts. The target antigen is unknown. TCRdb ran MiXCR on the RT-PCR reads and lists one entry per CDR3 protein. Counted here are about 650,000 distinct CDR3 sequences, around 14% occurring once; the ten biggest clones make up more than 9%. This sequence originates from a man in his fifties or sixties who received an inactivated influenza vaccine. This chain uses TRBV6-2 or TRBV6-3 with TRBJ2-1; D gene uncertain. The specimen comprised PBMCs from blood, sampled roughly 12 days after vaccination. This CDR3 reads CASSYPKQYNEQFF. DNA for the CDR3: TGTGCCAGCAGTTACCCCAAACAGTACAATGAGCAGTTCTTC.